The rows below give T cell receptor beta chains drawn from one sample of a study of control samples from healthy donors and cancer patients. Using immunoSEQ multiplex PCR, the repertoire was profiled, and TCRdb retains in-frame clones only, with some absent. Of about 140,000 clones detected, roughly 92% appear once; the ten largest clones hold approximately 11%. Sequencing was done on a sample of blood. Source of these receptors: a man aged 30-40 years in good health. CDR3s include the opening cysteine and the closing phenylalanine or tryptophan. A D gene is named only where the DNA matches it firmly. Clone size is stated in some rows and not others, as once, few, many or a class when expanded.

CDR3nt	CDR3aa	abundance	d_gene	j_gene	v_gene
TGTGCCAGCAGTTACGAAGAGCCTACCACAGATACGCAGTATTTT	CASSYEEPTTDTQYF	NA	NA	TRBJ2-3	TRBV6-2/TRBV6-3
TGTGCCAGCAGCCAAGTAGGCCCGGGAGTCTACGAGCAGTACTTC	CASSQVGPGVYEQYF	NA	NA	TRBJ2-7	TRBV3-1/TRBV3-2
TGTGCCAGCTCCAGGGGCTCCTATAATTCACCCCTCCACTTT	CASSRGSYNSPLHF	NA	NA	TRBJ1-6	TRBV9
TGTGCCAGCGGTGAACCTGAAGCTTTCTTT	CASGEPEAFF	once	NA	TRBJ1-1	TRBV28
TGCGCCAGCAGTGAGTTTAGGGAAAAGGCGCAGTATTTT	CASSEFREKAQYF	NA	NA	TRBJ2-3	TRBV10-1
TGTGCCACCCGACAGGGGAGCGACATTCAGTACTTC	CATRQGSDIQYF	few	TRBD1	TRBJ2-4	TRBV19
TGCAGCGTTGTGGGGAACACCGGGGAGCTGTTTTTT	CSVVGNTGELFF	NA	NA	TRBJ2-2	TRBV29-1
TGCGCCAGCAGCAGATCCGGGGCCCCGCCCAACACTGAAGCTTTCTTT	CASSRSGAPPNTEAFF	NA	NA	TRBJ1-1	TRBV5-1
TGTGCCTGGAAACGACAGGGGCGGCTCGTACATAATGAAAAACTGTTTTTT	CAWKRQGRLVHNEKLFF	NA	TRBD1	TRBJ1-4	TRBV30
TGTGCCAGCAGCTCCCACGTGGCTAACTATGGCTACACCTTC	CASSSHVANYGYTF	few	NA	TRBJ1-2	TRBV9
TGCAGCGTTGATATCCTACAGGGTGAGAACACTGAAGCTTTCTTT	CSVDILQGENTEAFF	NA	NA	TRBJ1-1	TRBV29-1
TGCGCCAGCAGCCGCATCCGCGGCGCTAACACCGGGGAGCTGTTTTTT	CASSRIRGANTGELFF	NA	NA	TRBJ2-2	TRBV4-3
TGTGCCTGGGGGGCGAGGACTGAAGCTTTCTTT	CAWGARTEAFF	NA	NA	TRBJ1-1	TRBV30
TGTGCCAGCAGACAGGGGAAGGAAAAACTGTTTTTT	CASRQGKEKLFF	NA	TRBD1	TRBJ1-4	TRBV2
TGTGCCAGCAGGGGAAATATCTTAGGACTAGCGAGCTCCTACAATGAGCAGTTCTTC	CASRGNILGLASSYNEQFF	NA	TRBD2	TRBJ2-1	TRBV2
TGTGCCAGCAGCCCCGGAGGTATTAATGGCTACACCTTC	CASSPGGINGYTF	NA	NA	TRBJ1-2	TRBV5-4
TGTGCCAGCAGCTTAGGGCTAGCGGGAGTAGCATTAAACGAGCAGTACTTC	CASSLGLAGVALNEQYF	NA	TRBD2	TRBJ2-7	TRBV7-9